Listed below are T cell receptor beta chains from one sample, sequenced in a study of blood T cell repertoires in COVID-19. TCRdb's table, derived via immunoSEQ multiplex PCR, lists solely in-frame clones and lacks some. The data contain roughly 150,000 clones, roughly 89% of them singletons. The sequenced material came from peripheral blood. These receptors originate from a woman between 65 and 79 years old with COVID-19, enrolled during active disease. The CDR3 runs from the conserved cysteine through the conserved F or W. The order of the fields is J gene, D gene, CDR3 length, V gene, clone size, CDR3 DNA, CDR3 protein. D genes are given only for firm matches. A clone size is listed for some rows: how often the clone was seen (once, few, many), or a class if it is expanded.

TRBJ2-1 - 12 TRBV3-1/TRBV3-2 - TGTGCCAGCAGCCACACAGCAGATGAGCAGTTCTTC CASSHTADEQFF
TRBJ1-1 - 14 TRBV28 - TGTGCCAGCAGCTCCGAAGGGAGGTACACTGAAGCTTTCTTT CASSSEGRYTEAFF
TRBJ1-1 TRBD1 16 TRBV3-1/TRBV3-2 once TGTGCCAGCAGCCAAGAGGCATTACAGGGGGCGACTGAAGCTTTCTTT CASSQEALQGATEAFF
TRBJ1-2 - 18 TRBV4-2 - TGTGCCAGCAGCCAAGATGAGTCATGGGACAACACTAACTATGGCTACACCTTC CASSQDESWDNTNYGYTF
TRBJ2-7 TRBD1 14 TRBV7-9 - TGTGCCAGCAGCCTACGACAGGGACCCTACGAGCAGTACTTC CASSLRQGPYEQYF
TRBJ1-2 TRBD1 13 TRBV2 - TGTGCCAGCAGTGAGGGGGACAGTCGAGGCTACACCTTC CASSEGDSRGYTF
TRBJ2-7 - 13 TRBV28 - TGTGCCAGCAGTTCCGGGCCTTCGGGGGAGCAGTACTTC CASSSGPSGEQYF
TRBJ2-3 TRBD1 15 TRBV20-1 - TGCAGTGCTAGTAACCCGGGGACAGGGGCCGATACGCAGTATTTT CSASNPGTGADTQYF
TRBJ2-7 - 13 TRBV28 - TGTGCCAGCAGTCCCCTACCCCCCGGCGAGCAGTACTTC CASSPLPPGEQYF
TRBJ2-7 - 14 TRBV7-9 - TGTGCCAGCAGCCCCCAGGCGGGGGCGGGCGAGCAGTACTTC CASSPQAGAGEQYF
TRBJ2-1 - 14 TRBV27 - TGTGCCAGTAGGGAGGGGGGCGCCTACAATGAGCAGTTCTTC CASREGGAYNEQFF
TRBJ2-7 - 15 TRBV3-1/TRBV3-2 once TGTGCCAGCAGCCAAGATGCAGGGCTAGGCTACGAGCAGTACTTC CASSQDAGLGYEQYF
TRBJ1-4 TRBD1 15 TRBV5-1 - TGCGCCAGCTCCCAGGGGGCGACAACTAATGAAAAACTGTTTTTT CASSQGATTNEKLFF
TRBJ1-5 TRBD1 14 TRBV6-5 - TGTGCCAGCAGAGGACAGGTTAGCAATCAGCCCCAGCATTTT CASRGQVSNQPQHF
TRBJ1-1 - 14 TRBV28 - TGTGCCAGCAGTTTTCCAGGGATGAACACTGAAGCTTTCTTT CASSFPGMNTEAFF
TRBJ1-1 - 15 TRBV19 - TGTGCCAGTAGTACCGGGCGGGTCAAGGACACTGAAGCTTTCTTT CASSTGRVKDTEAFF
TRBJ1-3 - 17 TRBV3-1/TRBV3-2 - TGTGCCAGCAGCCAAGGGGGTAGAGGGTACTCTGGAAACACCATATATTTT CASSQGGRGYSGNTIYF
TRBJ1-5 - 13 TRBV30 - TGTGCCTGGAGTTTCACAGGCAATCAGCCCCAGCATTTT CAWSFTGNQPQHF
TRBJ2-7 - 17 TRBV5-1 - TGCGCCAGCAGCCCCAAGACCCGACAGTCCGGCTCCTACGAGCAGTACTTC CASSPKTRQSGSYEQYF
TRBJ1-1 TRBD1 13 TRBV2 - TGTGCCAGCAGTTGGGACAGATACACTGAAGCTTTCTTT CASSWDRYTEAFF
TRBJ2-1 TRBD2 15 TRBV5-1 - TGCGCCAGCAGCTTGGTGGCTAGCGGGGGAGATGAGCAGTTCTTC CASSLVASGGDEQFF
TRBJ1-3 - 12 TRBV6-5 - TGTGCCAGCAGCGTAAACAGGGAAACCATATATTTT CASSVNRETIYF
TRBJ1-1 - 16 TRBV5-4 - TGTGCCAGCAGCCGGTCGACAGGAGTCATGAACACTGAAGCTTTCTTT CASSRSTGVMNTEAFF
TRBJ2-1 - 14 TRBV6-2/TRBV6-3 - TGTGCCAGCAGTTACGGCGGGCTCTACAATGAGCAGTTCTTC CASSYGGLYNEQFF
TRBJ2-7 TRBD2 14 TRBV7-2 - TGTGCCAGCAGCCCTAGCGGGGGGGCAAGAGAGCAGTACTTC CASSPSGGAREQYF
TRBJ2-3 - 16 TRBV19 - TGTGCCAGTAGTATACTAGCAGCAACTAGCACAGATACGCAGTATTTT CASSILAATSTDTQYF
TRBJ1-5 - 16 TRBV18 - TGTGCCAGCTCACCATACGGGACACAGGGTGATCAGCCCCAGCATTTT CASSPYGTQGDQPQHF
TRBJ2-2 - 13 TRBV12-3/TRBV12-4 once TGTGCCAGCAGTCCCCCCGGGATCGGGGAGCTGTTTTTT CASSPPGIGELFF
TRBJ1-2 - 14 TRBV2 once TGTGCCAGCAGTTCCGTGGGAGGGCTCTATGGCTACACCTTC CASSSVGGLYGYTF
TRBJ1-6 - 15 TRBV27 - TGTGCCAGCAGTTTATCGGGAGTGGGTAATTCACCCCTCCACTTT CASSLSGVGNSPLHF
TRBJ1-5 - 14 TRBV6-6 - TGTGCCAGCAGTTACTCCGGGGAAAATCAGCCCCAGCATTTT CASSYSGENQPQHF
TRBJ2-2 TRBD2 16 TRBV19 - TGTGCCAGTAGTATTCCCGGGACTAGTCTCACCGGGGAGCTGTTTTTT CASSIPGTSLTGELFF
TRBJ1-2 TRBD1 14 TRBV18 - TGTGCCAGCTCACCAAGTGCAGGGGGAGTAGGCTACACCTTC CASSPSAGGVGYTF
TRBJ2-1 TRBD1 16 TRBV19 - TGTGCCAGTAGTACGCCAACAGGGGTTAGGTACAATGAGCAGTTCTTC CASSTPTGVRYNEQFF
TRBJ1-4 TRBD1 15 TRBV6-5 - TGTGCCAGCAGCGGGTGGGACAGGGGGCGTGAAAAACTGTTTTTT CASSGWDRGREKLFF
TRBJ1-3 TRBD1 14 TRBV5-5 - TGTGCCAGCAGCGGGACAGGGGATGGAAACACCATATATTTT CASSGTGDGNTIYF
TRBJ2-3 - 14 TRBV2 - TGTGCCAGCAGTGAAGGACTAGACACAGATACGCAGTATTTT CASSEGLDTDTQYF
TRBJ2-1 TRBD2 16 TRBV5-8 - TGTGCCAGCAGCTTGGATGGAGCGGGGGGGCCTGATGAGCAGTTCTTC CASSLDGAGGPDEQFF
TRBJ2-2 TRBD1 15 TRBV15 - TGTGCCACCAGCAGGGACAGGCAAACCACCGGGGAGCTGTTTTTT CATSRDRQTTGELFF
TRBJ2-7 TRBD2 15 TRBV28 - TGTGCCAGCAGTTTATTTCTAGCGGGGGCCTACGAGCAGTACTTC CASSLFLAGAYEQYF
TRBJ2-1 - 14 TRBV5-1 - TGCGCCAGCAGCTTGGTGGTAGCCTCGCATGAGCAGTTCTTC CASSLVVASHEQFF
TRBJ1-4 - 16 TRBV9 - TGTGCCAGCAGCTATCAGGGGACAACAACTAATGAAAAACTGTTTTTT CASSYQGTTTNEKLFF